A selection of T cell receptor beta chains follows, all from one sample in a study of beta chain features in type 1 diabetes. Using immunoSEQ multiplex PCR, the repertoire was profiled, and TCRdb retains in-frame clones only, with some absent. The table records around 250,000 clones, about 14% of them present only once. Sequences were obtained from naive CD4+ T cells from blood. The receptors come from a woman in her forties in good health. Both conserved end residues are trimmed from each CDR3. Clone size is shown for a subset of rows, as once, few, many or a class of expanded clone.

v_call,clone_size,j_call,cdr3_aa
TRBV4-1,.,TRBJ2-1,ASTGTSGVHNEQF
TRBV7-9,few,TRBJ2-7,ASSRWRGALSYEQY
TRBV5-4,.,.,ASSLGEGYEQY
TRBV7-2,.,TRBJ2-5,ASSQPGGMGTQY
TRBV25-1,few,TRBJ1-1,ASSEWSAGEAF
TRBV7-9,.,TRBJ2-5,ASSSGGAKPQETQY
TRBV27,.,TRBJ1-2,ASSAGGSNYGYT
TRBV9,few,TRBJ2-3,ASSGSGGNTDTQY
TRBV18,few,TRBJ1-1,ASSPPSVLGTEAF
TRBV28,few,TRBJ2-7,ATRRYEQY
TRBV15,few,TRBJ1-5,ATSSGQGKGNQPQH
TRBV10-2,.,TRBJ1-1,ASRDKWDTEAF
TRBV5-1,few,TRBJ1-5,ASSPGTAHSNQPQH
TRBV11-2,few,TRBJ2-7,ASSRTQGSYEQY
TRBV6-1,.,TRBJ1-2,ASSDGVRYGYT
TRBV5-4,.,TRBJ1-2,ASTRQGTNYGYT
TRBV29-1,.,TRBJ2-1,SVEGLRNRQF
TRBV7-2,.,TRBJ2-1,ASSPTNRGLRDEQF
TRBV11-2,few,TRBJ1-4,ASSFAGTNEKLF
TRBV5-4,few,TRBJ2-3,ASSGNSGGAGDTQY
TRBV5-4,.,TRBJ2-3,ASSKAGTPSTDTQY
TRBV7-8,few,TRBJ1-1,ASSKQGPQAF
TRBV4-3,.,TRBJ2-2,ASSPGPPGLKNTGELF
TRBV18,.,TRBJ1-2,ASSPDRRPALVGYT
TRBV7-2,few,TRBJ2-7,ASSPRTGQVGVQY
TRBV9,.,TRBJ1-4,ASSAFRGVTTNEKLF
TRBV19,.,TRBJ2-7,ASSAPGRGASYEQY
TRBV19,few,TRBJ1-4,ASSIQGATNEKLF
TRBV9,.,TRBJ1-3,ASSVGQGRYTIY
TRBV6-5,few,TRBJ2-1,ASSYGQGKNNEQF
TRBV5-4,.,TRBJ1-1,ASSFRDRDTEAF
TRBV10-3,few,TRBJ2-3,AISDRGSTDTQY
TRBV19,.,TRBJ1-1,ASSNELINTEAF
TRBV7-9,few,TRBJ2-2,ASSPLQGAGTGELF
TRBV4-3,few,TRBJ2-3,ASSHRTYYSGGDTDTQY
TRBV6-1,.,TRBJ1-1,ASREGTEAF
TRBV19,.,TRBJ1-5,ASGRESSNQPQH
TRBV7-9,many,TRBJ2-7,ASSLGVAARYEQY
TRBV6-4,few,TRBJ2-3,ASSEGQATDTQY
TRBV19,.,TRBJ2-1,ASSPRLAGGFSSSYNEQF
TRBV4-3,many,TRBJ2-2,ASSGQPTGELF
TRBV7-9,.,TRBJ2-5,ASIVSRDRYPQETQY
TRBV4-3,.,TRBJ1-1,ASSQIPGGTEAF
TRBV4-1,.,TRBJ1-2,ASSQERSVHYGYT
TRBV14,.,TRBJ2-7,ASSLAGTGAYEQY
TRBV6-6,few,TRBJ2-7,ASSYSDSLYEQY
TRBV5-1,.,TRBJ2-3,ASKEAVVDTQY
TRBV27,few,TRBJ2-2,ASKGQNTGELF
TRBV5-1,few,TRBJ1-2,ASRDRAWDGYT
TRBV10-2,.,TRBJ2-7,ASTDLTGQLSEQY
TRBV5-1,.,TRBJ2-3,ASSSDREDDTQY
TRBV18,.,TRBJ1-1,ASSPLQGVRGNTEAF
TRBV9,few,TRBJ2-7,ASSVAESSRGFYEQY
TRBV7-9,.,TRBJ2-7,ASSLRAGGPYEQY